One sample yielded the 14 T cell receptor beta chains listed below, sequenced in a study of blood T cell repertoires in COVID-19. Using immunoSEQ multiplex PCR, the repertoire was profiled, and TCRdb retains in-frame clones only, with some absent. The data show 250,000 to 350,000 clones, with approximately 84% seen just once and 8.5% to 12% held by the top ten. The sequencing sample was made of PBMCs or T cells enriched from blood (not recorded which). The receptors come from a woman under 30 who had recovered from COVID-19.

The chain has TRBV28 and TRBJ1-2; a weak D match, TRBD1 (5 bases). The CDR3 is made up of 15 amino acids. Between the trimmed V and J ends, which lost 5 bases and 6 bases, there was a span of 19 bases. CDR1 is MDHEN, CDR2 SYDVKM, per germline. As DNA, the CDR3 is TGTGCCAGCAGTCCCTTGGGTGGGGGGATTGATGGCTACACCTTC. As protein: CASSPLGGGIDGYTF.

V gene TRBV6-4 combines with J gene TRBJ2-1, with 9 bases lining up with TRBD2. The CDR3 extends over 15 amino acids. V was clipped by 3 bases and J by 6 bases; unmatched bases: 6. Germline CDR1 and CDR2: MRHNA and SNTAGT. CDR3 DNA sequence: TGTGCCAGCAGTGAAAGAGCGGGAGGTAGCAATGAGCAGTTCTTC. The encoded protein is CASSERAGGSNEQFF.

The chain recombines TRBV5-5 with TRBJ1-2; weak D call: TRBD1 (5 bases). The CDR3 has 12 residues. Germline assignment: CDR1 SGHKS and CDR2 YYEKEE (reference sequence). V gave up 0 bases and J gave up 11 bases, with 11 bases separating them. The CDR3 sequence: CASSLGQSLYTF. The DNA of the CDR3 is TGTGCCAGCAGCTTGGGACAGAGCCTTTACACCTTC.

V usage is TRBV9 and J usage is TRBJ2-7; D is undetermined. The CDR3 runs 14 residues. Germline V gene sequence: CDR1 SGDLS, CDR2 YYNGEE. Trimming left V 3 bases short and J 5 bases short, with 15 bases between. The DNA for the CDR3 is TGTGCCAGCAGCGCCCGGAGCATGACGGACGAGCAGTACTTC. Protein sequence: CASSARSMTDEQYF.

The rearrangement uses TRBV10-3 and TRBJ1-2, with D possibly TRBD1 on 6 matching bases. Deletions cut 0 bases from V and 6 bases from J, with 17 bases between. This CDR3 has 16 amino acids. Germline CDR1 and CDR2: ENHRY and SYGVKD. The CDR3 loop reads CAISESSDSTRHGYTF. The CDR3 nucleotides are TGTGCCATCAGTGAGTCGTCGGACAGTACACGCCATGGCTACACCTTC.

This clone was counted only a few times. The chain couples TRBV16 to TRBJ1-2; D remains unclear. The CDR3 contains 14 residues. Germline V gene data show CDR1 as KGHSY and CDR2 as FQNENV. V lost 0 bases and J lost 8, with 13 bases in between. The CDR3 DNA reads as TGTGCCAGCAGCCAATCGAAGGGAGTAGGAGGCTACACCTTC. As protein: CASSQSKGVGGYTF.

The chain recombines TRBV2 with TRBJ2-1; a weak D match, TRBD2 (6 bases). The V end lost 6 bases, the J end lost 9 bases, and 18 bases lay between the germline ends. CDR1 is SNHLY, CDR2 FYNNEI, per germline. The length of the CDR3 is 14 residues. In DNA, the CDR3 is TGTGCCAGCAGACCCGGGACTGGGTTTGGTGAGCAGTTCTTC. Amino acids: CASRPGTGFGEQFF.

The chain joins TRBV5-4 to TRBJ2-1; D is ambiguous. With 0 bases removed from V and 1 base from J, the gap between germline ends came to 17 bases. This CDR3 has 18 residues. Germline CDR1 is SGHNT and CDR2 is YYREEE (reference sequence). The CDR3 protein is CASSLGQLGGPSYNEQFF. CDR3 in DNA: TGTGCCAGCAGCTTGGGGCAGCTCGGCGGTCCTTCCTACAATGAGCAGTTCTTC.

Concerning this clone itself: Other DNA sequences within the sample encode an identical CDR3. The chain combines TRBV30 with TRBJ1-5; D call uncertain. This CDR3 is built from 13 residues. V dropped 0 bases and J dropped 2 bases, with 5 bases sitting between them. The V gene's germline CDR1 is GTSNPN and CDR2 SVGIG (reference sequence). Here the CDR3 DNA reads TGTGCCTGGAGTGTACTTGGCAATCAGCCCCAGCATTTT. Residues: CAWSVLGNQPQHF.

This clone was seen a single time. V usage is TRBV7-9 and J usage is TRBJ2-7; D gene uncertain. V was trimmed by 5 bases and J by 2 bases, leaving 7 bases between them. This CDR3 region has 12 residues. Germline CDR1 reads SEHNR; CDR2 reads FQNEAQ (reference sequence). CDR3 nucleotide sequence: TGTGCCAGCAGCCCGTCCGCCTACGAGCAGTACTTC. Protein product: CASSPSAYEQYF.

V usage is TRBV27 and J usage is TRBJ2-5; 11 positions match TRBD1. V trimming: 5 bases; J trimming: 7 bases; junction bases outside the gene matches: 9. The CDR3 runs 15 residues. CDR1 is MNHEY and CDR2 is SMNVEV in the germline V gene (reference sequence). The CDR3 DNA reads as TGTGCCAGCAGTCCCGACTGGACAGGGGGCCGGACCCAGTACTTC. It encodes CASSPDWTGGRTQYF.

V and J are TRBV5-1 and TRBJ2-1; perhaps TRBD2 as D (6 bases). The CDR3 contains 15 residues. CDR1 and CDR2 (germline): SGHRS, YFSETQ. Between the trimmed V and J ends, which lost 0 bases and 5 bases, there was a span of 12 bases. CDR3 loop: CASSLGLGFDNEQFF. The CDR3 coding sequence is TGCGCCAGCAGCTTGGGACTAGGGTTTGACAATGAGCAGTTCTTC.

The chain couples TRBV29-1 to TRBJ2-7, with 8 nucleotides matching TRBD2. Germline lookup yields CDR1 SQVTM and CDR2 ANQGSEA. The CDR3 sequence is 13 residues long. V trimming: 4 bases; J trimming: 7 bases; junction bases outside the gene matches: 9. The CDR3 coding sequence is TGCAGCGTTGTTTCAAGCGGGGGTGGGGAGCAGTACTTC. Encoded protein: CSVVSSGGGEQYF.

The chain couples TRBV6-1 to TRBJ1-2, with 10 bases that match TRBD1. Germline V gene lookup returns CDR1 MNHNS and CDR2 SASEGT. Germline trimming cut 0 bases from V and 4 bases from J; bases unmatched to any gene: 5. This CDR3 is 16 amino acids long. As DNA, the CDR3 is TGTGCCAGCAGTGAAGCAAGGACAGGGGGGTCCTATGGCTACACCTTC. Encoded protein: CASSEARTGGSYGYTF.